This record covers a single T cell receptor (beta chain). These data are taken from a study of cytomegalovirus exposure and HLA in healthy donors. PCR primers comprised 60 Vbeta and 13 Jbeta primers. Repertoires were generated with immunoSEQ multiplex PCR, while TCRdb's copy carries only in-frame clones and drops some. The profile shows roughly 130,000 clones, around 86% of them singletons. V was pared by 0 bases and J by 1 base, with 18 bases between. Germline CDR1 LNHNV, CDR2 YYDKDF (reference sequence). This CDR3 is built from 18 residues. V and J are TRBV15 and TRBJ1-1; D unresolved. This clonotype was sampled from a man younger than 35 in good health and CMV-seronegative. Sequences were obtained from PBMCs. CDR3 DNA: TGTGCCACCAGCAGAGAGGGAGGGTACACCGCTCAGAACACTGAAGCTTTCTTT. Translating gives CATSREGGYTAQNTEAFF.